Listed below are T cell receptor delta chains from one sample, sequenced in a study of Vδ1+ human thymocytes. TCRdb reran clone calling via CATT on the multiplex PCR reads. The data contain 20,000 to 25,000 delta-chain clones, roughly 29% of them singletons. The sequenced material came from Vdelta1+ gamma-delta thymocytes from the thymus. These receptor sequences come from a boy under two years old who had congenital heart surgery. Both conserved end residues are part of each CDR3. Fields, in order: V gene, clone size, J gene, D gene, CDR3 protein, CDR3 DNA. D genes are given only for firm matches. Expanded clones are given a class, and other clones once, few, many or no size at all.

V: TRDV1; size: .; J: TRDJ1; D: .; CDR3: CALGELGCPTGTVRHLRQSTDKLIF; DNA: TGTGCTCTTGGGGAACTTGGCTGTCCTACTGGAACTGTGAGGCACCTGAGACAATCCACCGATAAACTCATCTTT
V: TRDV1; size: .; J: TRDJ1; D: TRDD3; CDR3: CALGENLLKYWGGPRYTDKLIF; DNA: TGTGCTCTTGGGGAAAACCTCCTTAAGTACTGGGGGGGCCCGAGGTACACCGATAAACTCATCTTT
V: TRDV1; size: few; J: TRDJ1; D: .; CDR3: CALGVWVFGKGTRQSAGAYQLIF; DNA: TGTGCTCTTGGGGTGTGGGTTTTCGGTAAGGGAACGCGACAGAGTGCCGGGGCATATCAACTCATCTTT
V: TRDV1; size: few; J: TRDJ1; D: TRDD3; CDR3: CALEELGVLRAGGFVRAHGTKLIF; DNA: TGTGCTCTTGAGGAACTAGGTGTTCTGCGGGCTGGGGGATTCGTAAGGGCCCACGGGACTAAACTCATCTTT
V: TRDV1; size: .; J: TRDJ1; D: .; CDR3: CALGEKGYAGGRPDKLIF; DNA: TGTGCTCTTGGGGAAAAGGGTTACGCGGGAGGGAGACCCGATAAACTCATCTTT
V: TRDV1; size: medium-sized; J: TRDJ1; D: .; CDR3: CALGELYSLQAQGADKLIF; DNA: TGTGCTCTTGGGGAACTGTACAGCCTTCAGGCTCAGGGAGCCGATAAACTCATCTTT
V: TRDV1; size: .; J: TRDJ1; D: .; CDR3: CALRPIYVLLVPFKLIF; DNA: TGTGCTCTGCGGCCGATCTACGTGCTCTTGGTCCCGTTTAAACTCATCTTT
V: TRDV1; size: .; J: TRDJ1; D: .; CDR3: CALGNPGTYGGFTDKLIF; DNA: TGTGCTCTTGGGAACCCCGGTACTTATGGGGGGTTCACCGATAAACTCATCTTT
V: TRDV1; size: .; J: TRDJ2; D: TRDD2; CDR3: CALPSYVPSVPAQLFF; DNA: TGTGCTCTCCCTTCCTACGTACCCAGTGTGCCAGCACAACTCTTCTTT
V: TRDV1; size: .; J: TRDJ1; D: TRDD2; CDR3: CALGGHLPTLTGYTDKLIF; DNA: TGTGCTCTTGGGGGCCACCTTCCTACGTTGACTGGGTACACCGATAAACTCATCTTT
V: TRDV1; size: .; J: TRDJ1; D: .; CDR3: CALGSRVWRQYTDKLIF; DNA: TGTGCTCTTGGGTCAAGGGTATGGAGGCAGTACACCGATAAACTCATCTTT
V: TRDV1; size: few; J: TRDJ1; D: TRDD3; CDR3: CALGSPTLGDKGDRGTDKLIF; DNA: TGTGCTCTTGGCTCACCTACTTTAGGGGATAAAGGGGACAGAGGCACCGATAAACTCATCTTT
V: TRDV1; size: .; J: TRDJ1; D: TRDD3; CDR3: CALGEKIPTTLFWGLDTDKLIF; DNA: TGTGCTCTTGGGGAAAAGATCCCAACTACACTGTTCTGGGGGTTGGACACCGATAAACTCATCTTT
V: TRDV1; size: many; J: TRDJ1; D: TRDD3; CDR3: CALGELRSALPGGEYTDKLIF; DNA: TGTGCTCTTGGGGAACTACGCAGTGCCCTACCTGGGGGAGAGTACACCGATAAACTCATCTTT
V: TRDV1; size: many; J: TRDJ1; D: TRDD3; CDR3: CALGSRLGDTDKLIF; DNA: TGTGCTCTTGGGTCCCGACTGGGGGACACCGATAAACTCATCTTT
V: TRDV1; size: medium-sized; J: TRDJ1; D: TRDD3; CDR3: CALGEPYILSGTGGYEYTDKLIF; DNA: TGTGCTCTTGGGGAGCCCTACATACTCTCCGGTACTGGGGGATACGAGTACACCGATAAACTCATCTTT
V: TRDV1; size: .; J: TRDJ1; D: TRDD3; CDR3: CALGELFPRVLGDEYTDKLIF; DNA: TGTGCTCTTGGGGAACTATTCCCCCGTGTACTGGGGGACGAGTACACCGATAAACTCATCTTT
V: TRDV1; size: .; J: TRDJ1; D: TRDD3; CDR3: CALGEHVDSYWGIPARIKLIF; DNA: TGTGCTCTTGGGGAACACGTAGACAGTTACTGGGGGATACCCGCCAGAATTAAACTCATCTTT
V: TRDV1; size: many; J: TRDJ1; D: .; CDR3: CALGEQRPGGLCDKLIF; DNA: TGTGCTCTTGGGGAACAGAGACCAGGGGGACTTTGCGATAAACTCATCTTT
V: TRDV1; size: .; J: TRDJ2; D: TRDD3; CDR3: CALGEGIRLGDSARPPLTAQLFF; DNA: TGTGCTCTTGGGGAGGGGATTCGCCTGGGGGATTCGGCCCGTCCTCCTTTGACAGCACAACTCTTCTTT
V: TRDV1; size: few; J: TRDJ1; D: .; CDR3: CALGERGGDTRTADKLIF; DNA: TGTGCTCTTGGGGAACGGGGTGGTGATACGCGTACAGCCGATAAACTCATCTTT
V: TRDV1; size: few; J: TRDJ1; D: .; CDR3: CALGERVGCTDKLIF; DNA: TGTGCTCTTGGGGAACGGGTCGGTTGCACCGATAAACTCATCTTT
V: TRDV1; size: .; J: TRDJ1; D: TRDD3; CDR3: CALGESPPLSGGIRHPTDKLIF; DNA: TGTGCTCTTGGGGAAAGTCCCCCTTTGAGTGGGGGGATACGCCACCCCACCGATAAACTCATCTTT
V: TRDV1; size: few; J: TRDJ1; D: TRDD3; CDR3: CALGENWGTSHYTDKLIF; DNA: TGTGCTCTTGGGGAGAACTGGGGGACGAGTCATTACACCGATAAACTCATCTTT
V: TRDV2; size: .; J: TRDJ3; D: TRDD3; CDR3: CARVPLEKLLGDTGRTRQMFF; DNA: TGTGCCCGTGTCCCGCTAGAAAAACTACTGGGGGATACTGGCCGCACCCGACAGATGTTTTTC
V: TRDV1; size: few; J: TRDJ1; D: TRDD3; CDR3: CALGDPTRPSCTGGPDTDKLIF; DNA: TGTGCTCTTGGGGATCCTACCCGGCCTTCTTGTACTGGGGGACCAGACACCGATAAACTCATCTTT
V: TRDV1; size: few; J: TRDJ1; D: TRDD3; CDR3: CALGGHTGGGYTDKLIF; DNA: TGTGCTCTTGGGGGCCACACTGGGGGAGGCTACACCGATAAACTCATCTTT
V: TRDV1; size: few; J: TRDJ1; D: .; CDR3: CALGELISRGARGTDKLIF; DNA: TGTGCTCTTGGGGAATTGATTTCCCGGGGGGCGCGTGGCACCGATAAACTCATCTTT
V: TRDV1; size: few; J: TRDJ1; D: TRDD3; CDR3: CALGDPLPGLYWGIQSTNKLIF; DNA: TGTGCTCTTGGGGACCCTCTTCCAGGTTTGTACTGGGGGATCCAGTCCACCAATAAACTCATCTTT
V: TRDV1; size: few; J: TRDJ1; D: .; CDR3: CALGVAIVPARNRDTDKLIF; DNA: TGTGCTCTTGGGGTAGCGATCGTCCCCGCCCGGAATAGAGACACCGATAAACTCATCTTT
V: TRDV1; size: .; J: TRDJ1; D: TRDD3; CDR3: CALGEAASPNWGIQFSVGYTDKLIF; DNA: TGTGCTCTTGGGGAAGCGGCCTCCCCTAACTGGGGGATACAATTTTCGGTGGGGTACACCGATAAACTCATCTTT
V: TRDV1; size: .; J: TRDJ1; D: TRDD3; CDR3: CALGAHPLGDTSDKLIF; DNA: TGTGCTCTTGGGGCCCACCCACTGGGGGATACTTCGGATAAACTCATCTTT
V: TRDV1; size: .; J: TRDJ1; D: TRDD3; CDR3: CALGELERLLSRTGGRYTDKLIF; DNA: TGTGCTCTTGGGGAACTAGAGCGACTCCTCTCTCGTACTGGGGGACGGTACACCGATAAACTCATCTTT
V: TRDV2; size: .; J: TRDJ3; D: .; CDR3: CACDMGSVRRQSSWDTRQMFF; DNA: TGTGCCTGTGACATGGGATCCGTACGAAGGCAGAGCTCCTGGGACACCCGACAGATGTTTTTC
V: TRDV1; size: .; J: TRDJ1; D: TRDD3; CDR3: CALGDCPVGPSVLGDTLYTDKLIF; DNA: TGTGCTCTTGGGGATTGCCCCGTTGGTCCTTCGGTACTGGGGGATACTCTGTACACCGATAAACTCATCTTT
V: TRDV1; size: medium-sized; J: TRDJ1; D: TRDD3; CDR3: CALGEGVGYGSGRDDKLIF; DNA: TGTGCTCTTGGGGAAGGAGTGGGATACGGTTCGGGGAGGGACGATAAACTCATCTTT
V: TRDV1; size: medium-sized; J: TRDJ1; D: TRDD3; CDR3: CALGEVRGYPAYTDKLIF; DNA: TGTGCTCTTGGGGAAGTAAGGGGATACCCTGCGTACACCGATAAACTCATCTTT
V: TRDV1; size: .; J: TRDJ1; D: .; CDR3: CALQSTAGDYTDQLIF; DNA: TGTGCTCTCCAGAGTACGGCTGGAGACTACACCGATCAACTCATCTTT
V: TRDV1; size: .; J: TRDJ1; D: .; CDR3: CALGEPPPFLRGIGDKLIF; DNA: TGTGCTCTTGGGGAACCCCCCCCCTTCCTACGGGGGATAGGCGATAAACTCATCTTT
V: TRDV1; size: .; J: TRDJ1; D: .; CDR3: CALGGSYEGEYTDKLIF; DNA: TGTGCTCTTGGGGGTTCCTACGAGGGGGAGTACACCGATAAACTCATCTTT
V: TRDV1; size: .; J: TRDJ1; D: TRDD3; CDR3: CALGELVGRFRGWGIVGKLIF; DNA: TGTGCTCTTGGGGAACTCGTAGGTCGTTTCCGAGGATGGGGGATAGTCGGTAAACTCATCTTT
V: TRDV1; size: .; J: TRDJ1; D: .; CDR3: CALGVPRSMVTTKLIF; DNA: TGTGCTCTTGGGGTGCCTCGATCAATGGTGACTACGAAGCTCATCTTT
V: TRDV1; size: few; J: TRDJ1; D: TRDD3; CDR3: CALGELLALGDTDKLIF; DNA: TGTGCTCTTGGGGAACTTCTCGCCCTGGGGGATACCGATAAACTCATCTTT
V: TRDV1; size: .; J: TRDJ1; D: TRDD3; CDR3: CALGEREYLPQSTGGYARANTDKLIF; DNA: TGTGCTCTTGGGGAACGGGAGTACCTTCCTCAAAGTACTGGGGGATACGCCCGGGCCAACACCGATAAACTCATCTTT
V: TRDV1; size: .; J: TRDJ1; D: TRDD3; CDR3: CALGESCPTGIRNDKLIF; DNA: TGTGCTCTTGGGGAAAGCTGTCCTACGGGGATACGAAACGATAAACTCATCTTT
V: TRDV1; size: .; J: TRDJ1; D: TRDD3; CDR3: CALGERLGRPAGGYARPDKLIF; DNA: TGTGCTCTTGGGGAACGCTTAGGGCGCCCCGCTGGGGGATACGCCCGACCCGATAAACTCATCTTT
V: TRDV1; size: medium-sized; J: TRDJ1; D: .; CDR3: CALGELVRATTSRTPKLIF; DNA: TGTGCTCTTGGGGAACTAGTGAGGGCAACTACGTCCCGTACACCCAAACTCATCTTT
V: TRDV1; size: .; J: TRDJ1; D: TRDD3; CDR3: CALSIPNRLGDTADKLIF; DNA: TGTGCTCTTAGCATTCCCAACCGACTGGGGGATACCGCGGATAAACTCATCTTT
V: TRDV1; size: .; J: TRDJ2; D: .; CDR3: CAPGERSYFTAQLFF; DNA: TGTGCTCCTGGGGAAAGGTCCTACTTTACAGCACAACTCTTCTTT
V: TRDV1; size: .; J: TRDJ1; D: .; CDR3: CALGEGLERPYTDKLIF; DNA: TGTGCTCTTGGGGAAGGTTTGGAGCGACCGTACACCGATAAACTCATCTTT
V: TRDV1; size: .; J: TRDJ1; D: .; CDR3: CALGPPYRGGAYTDKLIF; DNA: TGTGCTCTTGGGCCACCCTATCGGGGGGGAGCGTACACCGATAAACTCATCTTT
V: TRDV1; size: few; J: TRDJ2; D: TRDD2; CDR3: CALGSAFLRMIASPTAQLFF; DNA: TGTGCTCTTGGGTCAGCCTTCCTACGTATGATCGCCTCCCCGACAGCACAACTCTTCTTT
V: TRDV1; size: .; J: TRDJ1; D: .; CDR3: CALGDRGRVGPLSTPSFAKLIF; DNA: TGTGCTCTTGGGGATCGGGGCAGGGTCGGTCCCCTTTCTACTCCGTCATTTGCGAAACTCATCTTT
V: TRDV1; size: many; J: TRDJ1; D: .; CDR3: CALGELGGDTGADKLIF; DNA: TGTGCTCTTGGGGAACTGGGGGGCGATACGGGAGCCGATAAACTCATCTTT
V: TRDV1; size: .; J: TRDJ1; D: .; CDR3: CALGAPVRSGSKPIF; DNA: TGTGCTCTTGGGGCACCGGTGAGGTCCGGCTCGAAACCCATCTTT
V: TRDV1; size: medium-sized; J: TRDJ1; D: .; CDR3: CALGDPLSSDKLIF; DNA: TGTGCTCTTGGGGACCCTCTTAGTTCCGATAAACTCATCTTT
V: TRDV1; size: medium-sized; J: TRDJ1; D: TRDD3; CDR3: CALGESSPRLGDPHAYADKLIF; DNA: TGTGCTCTTGGGGAATCTTCCCCCCGACTGGGGGACCCTCACGCGTACGCCGATAAACTCATCTTT